This TCR beta chain was sequenced during a study of human T cells and chemical hapten exposure. For the study at large: The study enrolled mostly female patients with alopecia areata, totalis or universalis. TCR yield per sample varied, mainly due to pooled library volumes.

Unique molecular identifiers were linked by the library to individual cDNA molecules. Each CDR3 protein gets one entry after TCRdb re-called the RACE reads with MiXCR. Here the sample spans around 100,000 distinct CDR3 sequences, 9.5% to 12% being singletons. Germline V CDR1 and CDR2: LNHDA, SQIVND (reference sequence). This CDR3 comprises 15 residues. The V gene lost 6 bases and the J gene lost 8 bases, with 19 bases spanning the gap. Time point given: patch test 1, 2 weeks after DPC sensitization. As for treatment: therapeutic diphenylcyclopropenone sensitization with weekly scalp DPC. The sequencing here drew on whole blood, taken in connection with sensitization to the hapten diphenylcyclopropenone (DPC). The sequence came from a woman aged 35 to 49 with alopecia areata. Some clones in this sample may be carry-over from other donors' samples. The rearrangement joins TRBV19 to TRBJ1-4, with TRBD1 as a possible D gene (6 bases). Here the CDR3 reads CASSPGQERREKLFF. CDR3 bases: TGTGCCAGTAGCCCGGGACAAGAACGAAGGGAAAAACTGTTTTTT.